This TCR beta chain is drawn from a study of spatial heterogeneity in lung cancer. Study background: The donors comprised some 78 untreated early-stage non-small cell lung cancer patients. The study sequenced follow-up PBMC samples when they were available, at a median of roughly two years after resection.

Many counts were recorded for this clonotype. Each TCR cDNA molecule carried a unique molecular identifier. MiXCR was run by TCRdb on the 5' RACE reads, yielding one entry per CDR3 protein. This repertoire shows about 47,000 distinct CDR3 sequences, 7.4% found once; its top ten account for around 35%. Germline-derived CDR1 and CDR2 are SGHTA and FQGNSA. V lost 1 base to trimming and J lost 2 bases; unmatched junction nucleotides: 19. The CDR3 runs to 21 residues. Noted time point: blood at routine non-recurrence follow-up after resection. Unsorted whole RNA from tumor, nontumor lung or frozen PBMC underwent sequencing.

The source is a female donor with early-stage non-small cell lung cancer. The V call is TRBV7-2, the J call TRBJ2-3; 9 bases match TRBD2. The input for sequencing was PBMCs, taken at follow-up. CDR3 sequence reads: CASSLVTAAFRAGGPTDTQYF. In DNA form, the CDR3 reads TGTGCCAGCAGCTTAGTAACGGCCGCTTTTCGAGCGGGGGGACCCACAGATACGCAGTATTTT.